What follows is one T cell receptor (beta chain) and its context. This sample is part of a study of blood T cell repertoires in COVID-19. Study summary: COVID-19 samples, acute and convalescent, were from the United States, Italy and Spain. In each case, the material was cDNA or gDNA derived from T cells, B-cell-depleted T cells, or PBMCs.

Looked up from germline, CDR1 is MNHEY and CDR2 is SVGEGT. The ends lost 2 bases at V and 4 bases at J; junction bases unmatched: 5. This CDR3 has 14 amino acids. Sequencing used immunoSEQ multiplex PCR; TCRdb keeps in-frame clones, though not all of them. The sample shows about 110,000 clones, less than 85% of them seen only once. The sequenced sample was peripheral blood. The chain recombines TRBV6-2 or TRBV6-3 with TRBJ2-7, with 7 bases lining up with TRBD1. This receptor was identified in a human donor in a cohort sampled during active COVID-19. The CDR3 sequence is CASSYQRQGYEQYF. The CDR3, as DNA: TGTGCCAGCAGTTACCAGCGACAGGGATACGAGCAGTACTTC.